This TCR beta chain was sequenced in a study of Ad26.COV2.S vaccination and SARS-CoV-2 variants. The wider study: Dosing was one shot or two shots 56 days apart.

Broader study findings: Those who received vaccine or placebo ended up with similar non-spike TCR breadth. While placebo recipients had lower spike-specific TCR breadth, vaccine recipients had more.

Germline loops: CDR1 LGHNA, CDR2 YSLEER. V was clipped by 2 bases and J by 8 bases, with 13 bases between them. The CDR3 has 14 amino acids. Assay: immunoSEQ multiplex PCR; the TCRdb copy retains only in-frame clones and omits some. The data contain hundreds of thousands of clones, 89% of them singletons. A remark on this clone: The antigen remains unidentified.

Regarding treatment: around 19 received Ad26.COV2.S at low or high dose, single or two shots; 5 received placebo; per-sample allocation not given. Samples were taken on day 63 after the first vaccine or placebo injection. The shot given was an Ad26 vector that makes Wuhan-strain SARS-CoV-2 spike. V is TRBV4-3 and J is TRBJ2-1; possible D gene TRBD2, 5 bases. Sequencing was performed on peripheral blood, taken in a trial of Ad26.COV2.S vaccine versus placebo. This receptor was obtained from a person between 18 and 60 years old who received the Ad26.COV2.S COVID-19 vaccine or a placebo. The CDR3 DNA reads as TGCGCCAGCAGCCAAATAGAGGGTCTACATGAGCAGTTCTTC. Encoded protein: CASSQIEGLHEQFF.